This T cell receptor (beta chain) was sequenced during a study of T-cell memory formation after mild COVID-19. Study at large: Largely, TCR clusters stayed within a single donor.

This clonotype has a handful of counts. The target antigen is unknown. V shed 5 bases and J 3 bases; nucleotides not matched to a gene: 5. The CDR3 covers 14 residues. The germline CDR1 and CDR2 sequences are KGHSH and LQKENI. A 5'RACE reaction primed in the constant segment made cDNA libraries of TCR alpha and TCR beta, and these carried sample barcodes and UMIs. TCRdb re-called the 5' RACE reads through MiXCR, storing one row per CDR3 protein. The sample consists of about 180,000 distinct CDR3 sequences, 16% of them appearing once. Study findings and constraints: Clones shrinking between day 15 and 85 showed a balanced CD4/CD8 split, and those that grew later tilted toward CD4+.

The sequence was obtained from an adult woman who had mild COVID-19 (a few samples of this study predate the infection). Cell type and time point are not known. What was sequenced was PBMCs or a T cell subset sorted from them (not recorded which). This chain uses TRBV18 with TRBJ2-3, with 7 bases fitting TRBD1. The DNA of the CDR3 is TGTGCCAGCTCATCCACAGGGGCAACAGATACGCAGTATTTT. Its translation: CASSSTGATDTQYF.